Listed below are T cell receptor beta chains from one sample, sequenced in a study of blood T cell repertoires in COVID-19. Using immunoSEQ multiplex PCR, the repertoire was profiled, and TCRdb retains in-frame clones only, with some absent. Found here are about 120,000 clones, around nine tenths of them singletons; the top ten hold 4% to 5%. Sequencing input: peripheral blood. The receptors here all came from a human donor in a cohort sampled during active COVID-19. Each CDR3 is given with its conserved first and last residue. Fields, in order: clone size, V gene, J gene, D gene, CDR3 protein, CDR3 DNA. A D gene is named only where the DNA matches it firmly. Some rows have no size entry. The others give once, few or many, or a class for an expanded clone.

clone size: .
V gene: TRBV10-3
J gene: TRBJ2-3
D gene: .
CDR3 protein: CAISPPLSAGREGAGDTQYF
CDR3 DNA: TGTGCCATCAGCCCCCCCTTATCCGCCGGCCGGGAGGGGGCGGGAGATACGCAGTATTTT

clone size: .
V gene: TRBV6-2/TRBV6-3
J gene: TRBJ1-2
D gene: .
CDR3 protein: CASSYFTGSYGYTF
CDR3 DNA: TGTGCCAGCAGTTACTTCACAGGGTCCTATGGCTACACCTTC

clone size: .
V gene: TRBV24-1
J gene: TRBJ2-1
D gene: .
CDR3 protein: CATSDPSEAANNEQFF
CDR3 DNA: TGTGCCACCAGTGACCCTTCCGAGGCGGCTAACAATGAGCAGTTCTTC

clone size: .
V gene: TRBV10-1
J gene: TRBJ2-7
D gene: TRBD1
CDR3 protein: CASSDRVQGAGEQYF
CDR3 DNA: TGCGCCAGCAGTGATCGGGTGCAGGGGGCGGGCGAGCAGTACTTC

clone size: .
V gene: TRBV29-1
J gene: TRBJ2-3
D gene: TRBD2
CDR3 protein: CSAESLAGGRSTDTQYF
CDR3 DNA: TGCAGCGCGGAGTCGTTAGCGGGAGGGCGAAGCACAGATACGCAGTATTTT

clone size: .
V gene: TRBV6-5
J gene: TRBJ1-1
D gene: TRBD1
CDR3 protein: CASRRQGVRTEAFF
CDR3 DNA: TGTGCCAGCAGACGACAGGGAGTGCGAACTGAAGCTTTCTTT

clone size: few
V gene: TRBV11-2
J gene: TRBJ2-1
D gene: .
CDR3 protein: CASSLVYGENNEQFF
CDR3 DNA: TGTGCCAGCAGCTTAGTTTACGGGGAGAACAATGAGCAGTTCTTC

clone size: .
V gene: TRBV4-1
J gene: TRBJ1-1
D gene: .
CDR3 protein: CASSQDLTLGMNTEAFF
CDR3 DNA: TGCGCCAGCAGCCAAGATCTGACCTTGGGCATGAACACTGAAGCTTTCTTT

clone size: few
V gene: TRBV3-1/TRBV3-2
J gene: TRBJ2-1
D gene: .
CDR3 protein: CASSQDRSAGVYNEQFF
CDR3 DNA: TGTGCCAGCAGCCAAGATCGGAGTGCAGGGGTGTACAATGAGCAGTTCTTC

clone size: .
V gene: TRBV5-1
J gene: TRBJ2-5
D gene: TRBD1
CDR3 protein: CASSLGDRGASGWETQYF
CDR3 DNA: TGCGCCAGCAGCTTGGGGGACAGGGGCGCCTCGGGGTGGGAGACCCAGTACTTC

clone size: .
V gene: TRBV2
J gene: TRBJ2-5
D gene: TRBD2
CDR3 protein: CASSERSGRAETQYF
CDR3 DNA: TGTGCCAGCAGTGAACGTAGCGGGAGGGCGGAGACCCAGTACTTC

clone size: .
V gene: TRBV7-3
J gene: TRBJ2-6
D gene: .
CDR3 protein: CASLPGGRVDSGANVLTF
CDR3 DNA: TGTGCCAGCCTTCCGGGGGGCAGGGTAGACTCTGGGGCCAACGTCCTGACTTTC

clone size: .
V gene: TRBV7-6
J gene: TRBJ1-5
D gene: TRBD1
CDR3 protein: CASSLGANRGSQPQHF
CDR3 DNA: TGTGCCAGCAGCTTAGGGGCTAACAGGGGTTCACAGCCCCAGCATTTT

clone size: .
V gene: TRBV19
J gene: TRBJ1-2
D gene: TRBD1
CDR3 protein: CASSSGTGGWNGYTF
CDR3 DNA: TGTGCCAGTAGTTCCGGGACAGGGGGGTGGAATGGCTACACCTTC

clone size: .
V gene: TRBV19
J gene: TRBJ1-5
D gene: .
CDR3 protein: CASNVLGNQPQHF
CDR3 DNA: TGTGCCAGTAACGTACTTGGCAATCAGCCCCAGCATTTT

clone size: .
V gene: TRBV7-9
J gene: TRBJ2-5
D gene: .
CDR3 protein: CASSLMGQGATQYF
CDR3 DNA: TGTGCCAGCAGCTTAATGGGGCAAGGGGCGACCCAGTACTTC

clone size: .
V gene: TRBV4-2
J gene: TRBJ2-4
D gene: .
CDR3 protein: CASSQGGRQQNIQYF
CDR3 DNA: TGTGCCAGCAGCCAAGGTGGCAGACAGCAAAACATTCAGTACTTC

clone size: .
V gene: TRBV2
J gene: TRBJ2-5
D gene: .
CDR3 protein: CASSYRDQETQYF
CDR3 DNA: TGTGCCAGCAGTTACAGGGACCAAGAGACCCAGTACTTC

clone size: .
V gene: TRBV25-1
J gene: TRBJ2-5
D gene: TRBD2
CDR3 protein: CASPGTSAFQETQYF
CDR3 DNA: TGTGCCAGCCCAGGGACTAGCGCGTTCCAAGAGACCCAGTACTTC

clone size: .
V gene: TRBV5-4
J gene: TRBJ1-1
D gene: .
CDR3 protein: CASNTVGDTEAFF
CDR3 DNA: TGTGCCAGCAACACCGTAGGGGACACTGAAGCTTTCTTT

clone size: .
V gene: TRBV10-3
J gene: TRBJ2-5
D gene: .
CDR3 protein: CAISEAEGETQYF
CDR3 DNA: TGTGCCATCAGTGAAGCGGAGGGGGAGACCCAGTACTTC

clone size: .
V gene: TRBV2
J gene: TRBJ2-1
D gene: TRBD1
CDR3 protein: CASSEGQGAYNEQFF
CDR3 DNA: TGTGCCAGCAGTGAAGGACAGGGGGCCTACAATGAGCAGTTCTTC

clone size: .
V gene: TRBV6-5
J gene: TRBJ1-5
D gene: TRBD1
CDR3 protein: CASLIGTGTQPQHF
CDR3 DNA: TGTGCCAGCCTAATTGGGACAGGGACTCAGCCCCAGCATTTT

clone size: once
V gene: TRBV6-2/TRBV6-3
J gene: TRBJ2-1
D gene: TRBD2
CDR3 protein: CASSSPSGRAVNEQFF
CDR3 DNA: TGTGCCAGCAGTTCTCCTAGCGGGAGGGCCGTAAATGAGCAGTTCTTC

clone size: few
V gene: TRBV6-4
J gene: TRBJ2-3
D gene: TRBD1
CDR3 protein: CASSQGQATDTQYF
CDR3 DNA: TGTGCCAGCAGTCAGGGACAGGCCACAGATACGCAGTATTTT

clone size: .
V gene: TRBV20-1
J gene: TRBJ2-2
D gene: .
CDR3 protein: CSASGRGGELFF
CDR3 DNA: TGCAGTGCTAGTGGGCGGGGCGGGGAGCTGTTTTTT

clone size: .
V gene: TRBV7-3
J gene: TRBJ2-1
D gene: TRBD2
CDR3 protein: CASGTRPYNEQFF
CDR3 DNA: TGTGCCAGCGGGACTAGGCCCTACAATGAGCAGTTCTTC

clone size: .
V gene: TRBV5-4
J gene: TRBJ1-4
D gene: TRBD1
CDR3 protein: CASSSTGGDEKLFF
CDR3 DNA: TGTGCCAGCAGCTCGACAGGGGGTGATGAAAAACTGTTTTTT

clone size: .
V gene: TRBV3-1/TRBV3-2
J gene: TRBJ2-3
D gene: TRBD2
CDR3 protein: CASSRLAGGKKDTQYF
CDR3 DNA: TGTGCCAGCAGCAGACTAGCGGGGGGTAAGAAAGATACGCAGTATTTT

clone size: .
V gene: TRBV12-3/TRBV12-4
J gene: TRBJ2-5
D gene: .
CDR3 protein: CASSPGSQETQYF
CDR3 DNA: TGTGCCAGCAGTCCCGGGAGCCAAGAGACCCAGTACTTC

clone size: .
V gene: TRBV5-1
J gene: TRBJ2-1
D gene: TRBD1
CDR3 protein: CASSFRQGLADNEQFF
CDR3 DNA: TGCGCCAGCAGCTTCAGACAGGGGCTGGCCGACAATGAGCAGTTCTTC

clone size: .
V gene: TRBV7-9
J gene: TRBJ1-2
D gene: .
CDR3 protein: CASSSREGGYTF
CDR3 DNA: TGTGCCAGCAGCTCCAGGGAAGGTGGCTACACCTTC

clone size: .
V gene: TRBV11-2
J gene: TRBJ1-1
D gene: TRBD1
CDR3 protein: CASSQGQKPMNTEAFF
CDR3 DNA: TGTGCCAGCAGCCAGGGACAGAAACCAATGAACACTGAAGCTTTCTTT

clone size: .
V gene: TRBV27
J gene: TRBJ2-2
D gene: .
CDR3 protein: CASSSQGNGELFF
CDR3 DNA: TGTGCCAGCAGTTCTCAGGGGAACGGGGAGCTGTTTTTT

clone size: .
V gene: TRBV6-5
J gene: TRBJ1-1
D gene: TRBD1
CDR3 protein: CATSDRAGTEAFF
CDR3 DNA: TGTGCCACTTCAGACAGGGCGGGTACTGAAGCTTTCTTT

clone size: .
V gene: TRBV7-9
J gene: TRBJ1-4
D gene: TRBD1
CDR3 protein: CASSTGTGEEKLFF
CDR3 DNA: TGTGCCAGCAGCACCGGGACAGGGGAAGAAAAACTGTTTTTT

clone size: once
V gene: TRBV3-1/TRBV3-2
J gene: TRBJ2-3
D gene: TRBD2
CDR3 protein: CASSPGTSGGSISGDTQYF
CDR3 DNA: TGTGCCAGCAGCCCCGGGACTAGCGGGGGGTCCATCTCGGGAGATACGCAGTATTTT

clone size: .
V gene: TRBV7-9
J gene: TRBJ2-5
D gene: .
CDR3 protein: CATSRVIAGETQYF
CDR3 DNA: TGTGCCACCAGCCGGGTGATAGCAGGGGAGACCCAGTACTTC

clone size: .
V gene: TRBV6-1
J gene: TRBJ2-2
D gene: TRBD2
CDR3 protein: CASSEAGGNVAGELFF
CDR3 DNA: TGTGCCAGCAGTGAAGCGGGAGGGAACGTAGCCGGGGAGCTGTTTTTT

clone size: .
V gene: TRBV9
J gene: TRBJ2-1
D gene: TRBD2
CDR3 protein: CASSVASGAGGYNEQFF
CDR3 DNA: TGTGCCAGCAGCGTAGCTTCGGGAGCGGGGGGTTACAATGAGCAGTTCTTC

clone size: once
V gene: TRBV18
J gene: TRBJ1-1
D gene: .
CDR3 protein: CASSHDTNTEAFF
CDR3 DNA: TGTGCCAGCTCGCACGACACGAACACTGAAGCTTTCTTT

clone size: .
V gene: TRBV4-1
J gene: TRBJ2-5
D gene: .
CDR3 protein: CASSQEDYLTRYF
CDR3 DNA: TGCGCCAGCAGCCAAGAAGACTACCTTACCAGGTACTTC

clone size: .
V gene: TRBV7-3
J gene: TRBJ2-6
D gene: .
CDR3 protein: CASSQDDGSSGANVLTF
CDR3 DNA: TGTGCCAGCAGCCAGGATGACGGCTCCTCTGGGGCCAACGTCCTGACTTTC

clone size: .
V gene: TRBV7-9
J gene: TRBJ2-6
D gene: .
CDR3 protein: CASSYRLQGAGANVLTF
CDR3 DNA: TGTGCCAGCAGCTACCGACTACAGGGAGCTGGGGCCAACGTCCTGACTTTC

clone size: .
V gene: TRBV28
J gene: TRBJ2-7
D gene: TRBD1
CDR3 protein: CASGNHRTGASYEQYF
CDR3 DNA: TGTGCCAGCGGCAACCACCGGACAGGGGCTTCCTACGAGCAGTACTTC

clone size: once
V gene: TRBV12-3/TRBV12-4
J gene: TRBJ2-7
D gene: .
CDR3 protein: CASRRGTGGEQYF
CDR3 DNA: TGTGCCAGCAGGCGGGGGACAGGCGGAGAGCAGTACTTC

clone size: .
V gene: TRBV4-1
J gene: TRBJ1-4
D gene: TRBD1
CDR3 protein: CASSPTGGVIEKLFF
CDR3 DNA: TGCGCCAGCAGCCCCACAGGGGGCGTTATTGAAAAACTGTTTTTT

clone size: .
V gene: TRBV19
J gene: TRBJ2-3
D gene: TRBD1
CDR3 protein: CASRGVDGRGQNLDF
CDR3 DNA: TGTGCCAGTAGGGGGGTGGACGGTAGGGGACAGAATCTGGATTTT

clone size: .
V gene: TRBV25-1
J gene: TRBJ2-5
D gene: TRBD2
CDR3 protein: CASSESSGRRETQYF
CDR3 DNA: TGTGCCAGCAGTGAATCTAGCGGGAGGCGAGAGACCCAGTACTTC

clone size: .
V gene: TRBV4-1
J gene: TRBJ2-1
D gene: TRBD2
CDR3 protein: CASSLAGASYNEQFF
CDR3 DNA: TGCGCCAGCAGCCTAGCGGGAGCGTCCTACAATGAGCAGTTCTTC

clone size: once
V gene: TRBV12-3/TRBV12-4
J gene: TRBJ1-2
D gene: TRBD1
CDR3 protein: CASRLQGTYGYTF
CDR3 DNA: TGTGCCAGCAGACTACAGGGGACCTATGGCTACACCTTC